This T cell receptor beta chain was captured in a study of CD8 T cells in ankylosing spondylitis. TCRdb recomputed calls from the 5' RACE reads with MiXCR, one row per CDR3 protein. The sample carries tens of thousands of distinct CDR3 sequences, roughly 2.5% recorded once. This clonotype came up many times. Its antigen remains unidentified. Notes on the study in general: Those disease-linked clones were CD8+; they were also relatively rare in peripheral blood.

Sequencing input: blood, either unsorted or a sorted T cell fraction (not recorded which). The receptor was isolated from a male donor with ankylosing spondylitis or in good health (not recorded which).

DNA of the CDR3: TGTGCCAGCAGCCCAACTAGCGGGAGTGGAGATGAGCAGTTCTTC. This sequence encodes CASSPTSGSGDEQFF. This sequence joins TRBV9 and TRBJ2-1; 11 bases line up with TRBD2. Germline trimming cut 4 bases from V and 8 bases from J; bases unmatched to any gene: 8. The CDR3 has 15 residues. Germline values: CDR1 SGDLS, CDR2 YYNGEE. Combining the CDR3 with reference TRBV9 and TRBJ2-1 gives the whole variable domain DSGVTQTPKHLITATGQRVTLRCSPRSGDLSVYWYQQSLDQGLQFLIQYYNGEERAKGNILERFSAQQFPDLHSELNLSSLELGDSALYFCASSPTSGSGDEQFFGPGTRLTVL.